This T cell receptor beta chain was captured by sequencing in a study of cytomegalovirus exposure and HLA in healthy donors. Study-wide points: In a later analysis, HLA-associated beta chains showed higher expansion and lower generation probabilities than comparable chains. The study designated 160 or so TCR beta chains cytomegalovirus-associated.

As concerns this clone: Its antigen is not known.

Germline V gene lookup returns CDR1 PRHDT and CDR2 FYEKMQ (reference sequence). This CDR3 spans 16 amino acids. Samples came from healthy bone marrow donors. The PCR made use of 60 Vbeta and 13 Jbeta primers. Clones were sequenced by immunoSEQ multiplex PCR, and TCRdb holds only the in-frame ones, with some missing. The table records 110,000 to 150,000 clones, roughly four fifths of them present only once. The V and J genes are TRBV13 and TRBJ2-5; possibly TRBD2 for D (6 bases). Matching the DNA end better, TRBJ2-7 makes the J call doubtful. The sequence derives from a man aged 18 to 30 in good health and CMV-seropositive. The sequencing input was PBMCs. The CDR3: CASSAREDLISYEQYF. In DNA form, the CDR3 reads TGTGCCAGCAGCGCAAGGGAGGACTTAATCTCCTACGAGCAGTACTTC.